This T cell receptor (beta chain) was sequenced during a study of CD8 T cells in ankylosing spondylitis. This clonotype was recorded at least ten times. What it binds is not known. Overall study results and limits: A TCR beta motif of fewer than ten highly homologous variants seemed to mark ankylosing spondylitis blood.

TCRdb reprocessed the 5' RACE reads with MiXCR, giving one entry per CDR3 protein. The sample holds about 210,000 distinct CDR3 sequences; just under 7.5% are singletons and the top ten take 12% to 15%. The TCR sequence derives from a male donor with ankylosing spondylitis. Source material: blood, either unsorted or a sorted T cell fraction (not recorded which).

CDR3 residues: CASSSGFPLAFF. DNA for the CDR3: TGTGCCAGCAGCTCGGGATTTCCTCTAGCTTTCTTT. The chain joins TRBV7-9 to TRBJ1-1; D is unclear. The V gene's germline CDR1 is SEHNR and CDR2 FQNEAQ (reference sequence). The CDR3 covers 12 residues. Trimming took off 4 bases at V and 10 bases at J, with 13 bases between the two ends.